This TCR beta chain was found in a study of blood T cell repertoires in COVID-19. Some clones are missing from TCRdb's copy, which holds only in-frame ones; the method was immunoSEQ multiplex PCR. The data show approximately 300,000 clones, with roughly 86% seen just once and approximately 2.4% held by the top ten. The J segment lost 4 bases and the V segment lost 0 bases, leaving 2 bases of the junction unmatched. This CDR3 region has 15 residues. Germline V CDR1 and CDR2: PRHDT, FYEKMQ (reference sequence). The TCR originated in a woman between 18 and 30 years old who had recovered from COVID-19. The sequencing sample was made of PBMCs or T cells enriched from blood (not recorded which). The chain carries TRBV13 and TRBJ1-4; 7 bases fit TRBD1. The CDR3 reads CASSLGGTVNEKLFF. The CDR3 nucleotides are TGTGCCAGCAGCTTAGGGGGGACAGTTAATGAAAAACTGTTTTTT.